The clone carrying this T cell receptor (beta chain) was observed a single time. The CDR3 extends over 13 amino acids. CDR1 and CDR2 from the germline V gene are MNHEY and SMNVEV (reference sequence). With 0 bases removed from V and 2 bases from J, the gap between germline ends came to 2 bases. TCRdb keeps only in-frame clones here, not all; method: immunoSEQ multiplex PCR. The data hold roughly 35,000 clones, with approximately 79% observed a single time. The sample belongs to a study of OX40 agonist ivuxolimab in advanced cancers. Study information: Each patient was given ivuxolimab into a vein every 2 weeks, at 0.01 to 10 mg/kg. Of the participants, more than 35% had some prior anti-PD-1, anti-PD-L1 or anti-CTLA-4 therapy, which was allowed.

Baseline was the first blood sampling point, followed by cycle 4 day 1 and cycle 7 day 1. The V gene is TRBV27, the J gene TRBJ1-5; D gene uncertain. The specimen comprised CD4+ or CD8+ T cells sorted from blood, sampled in a trial of the OX40 agonist ivuxolimab. The source of this sequence is an adult with an advanced solid tumor such as melanoma, head and neck, liver or kidney cancer. The CDR3 here is CASSLSGNQPQHF. The CDR3 bases are TGTGCCAGCAGTTTATCCGGCAATCAGCCCCAGCATTTT.